The 29 T cell receptor beta chains below all came from one sample that was sequenced in a study of CXCR3-negative and CXCR3-positive naive CD8 T cells. Regarding the study as a whole: CXCR3-positive naive cells carried more hydrophobic TRB CDR3s than CXCR3-negative ones.

It was by 5' RACE with UMI labels that the TRB cDNA libraries were prepared. TCRdb re-called the 5' RACE reads and gives one entry per CDR3 protein, without DNA. The sample table includes about 110,000 distinct CDR3 sequences. Their specific antigens are unknown. The sample comprised naive CXCR3+ CD8+ T cells from blood. Subset in this sample: CD45RO-CCR7+CD27+CD95- naive CD8+ T cells expressing CXCR3 (TNR3+). Every receptor here comes from a human donor in good health. Some clones in this sample may be carry-over from other donors' samples.

CDR3 loop: CDSSPAWTQEQFF. The gene calls are TRBV6-2 or TRBV6-3 and TRBJ2-1; TCRdb outputs TRBD2, but without DNA this stays unchecked. The CDR3 length is 13 residues. The germline gives CDR1 MNHEY, CDR2 SVGEGT.

This chain uses TRBV7-3 with TRBJ1-4. Germline V gives CDR1 SGHTA, CDR2 FQGTGA. The CDR3 has 11 amino acids. Here the CDR3 reads CASSLREKLFF.

This chain joins TRBV7-9 and TRBJ2-5; TCRdb's D call of TRBD1 is untestable without DNA. The CDR3 is 15 residues long. Germline CDR1 reads SEHNR; CDR2 reads FQNEAQ (reference sequence). CDR3 amino acids: CASSPLDVGEETQYF.

This sequence joins TRBV7-8 and TRBJ1-1; with no DNA, the TCRdb D assignment of TRBD1 cannot be verified. Germline V lookup: CDR1 SGHVS, CDR2 FQNEAQ. This CDR3 region has 14 residues. CDR3 sequence: CASSLGTVLSEAFF. Supplemented by reference TRBV7-8 and TRBJ1-1, the full variable domain reads GAGVSQSPRYKVAKRGQDVALRCDPISGHVSLFWYQQALGQGPEFLTYFQNEAQLDKSGLPSDRFFAERPEGSVSTLKIQRTQQEDSAVYLCASSLGTVLSEAFFGQGTRLTVV.

The rearrangement joins TRBV9 to TRBJ2-7. The CDR3 is 15 residues long. Germline V gene data show CDR1 as SGDLS and CDR2 as YYNGEE. This CDR3 reads CASSPGELALYEQYF.

The chain joins TRBV7-2 to TRBJ1-3; TCRdb indicates TRBD1, and absent DNA this call remains unverified. Per germline, CDR1 SGHTA and CDR2 FQGNSA. The CDR3 runs to 16 residues. CDR3 in amino acids: CASSPDGGMTGNTIYF.

This rearrangement joins TRBV28 to TRBJ2-7; no DNA is available, so the TRBD1 call from TCRdb remains unchecked. The length of the CDR3 is 11 residues. CDR1 is MDHEN and CDR2 is SYDVKM in the germline V gene. This chain's CDR3 is CASRTGREQYF.

This chain uses TRBV5-4 with TRBJ1-1; the D gene TCRdb calls, TRBD1, cannot be checked with no DNA. The CDR3 extends over 14 amino acids. CDR1 and CDR2 (germline): SGHNT, YYREEE (reference sequence). The CDR3: CASSRDGGNTEAFF.

The V gene is TRBV5-6, the J gene TRBJ2-7; as DNA is missing, the TRBD2 call by TCRdb cannot be tested. The CDR3 runs 13 residues. From germline, CDR1 is SGHDT and CDR2 YYEEEE. CDR3 residues: CASSLMGGYEQYF.

The V call is TRBV21-1, the J call TRBJ2-7; TCRdb reports TRBD1, a call that lacks DNA to check it against. TRBV21-1 is marked as a pseudogene. The CDR3 spans 15 residues. CDR3 amino acids: CASIKGGCGGAEQYF.

This chain joins TRBV7-3 and TRBJ2-1; TCRdb's D gene call, TRBD2, goes unchecked for lack of DNA. The CDR3 runs 15 residues. CDR1 and CDR2 from the germline V gene are SGHTA and FQGTGA. The CDR3 is CASSPVGLAYNEQFF.

The chain links TRBV4-2 to TRBJ1-5. This CDR3 contains 13 residues. Germline V gives CDR1 LGHNA, CDR2 YNFKEQ. CDR3 residues: CASSQERPQPQHF.

The chain joins TRBV7-6 to TRBJ2-6. CDR3 length equals 17 residues. Germline CDR1 and CDR2: SGHVS and FNYEAQ. The CDR3 protein is CASSLGTVSSGANVLTF.

The V call is TRBV14, the J call TRBJ2-1; TCRdb indicates TRBD1, and absent DNA this call remains unverified. Germline values: CDR1 SGHDN, CDR2 FVKESK. This CDR3 spans 16 amino acids. The CDR3 spells CASSQDAGYSYNEQFF.

J is TRBJ1-1 and V is TRBV6-1; TCRdb reports TRBD1, a call that lacks DNA to check it against. Germline assignment: CDR1 MNHNS and CDR2 SASEGT. The CDR3 length is 13 residues. The CDR3 here is CASIETGGGEVFF.

The rearrangement uses TRBV27 and TRBJ1-1. Germline V gives CDR1 MNHEY, CDR2 SMNVEV (reference sequence). This CDR3 has 14 residues. The CDR3 sequence is CASSSPTGNTEAFF.

This sequence joins TRBV13 and TRBJ2-7; no DNA is available, so the TRBD1 call from TCRdb remains unchecked. This CDR3 contains 12 residues. The V gene's germline CDR1 is PRHDT and CDR2 FYEKMQ (reference sequence). The CDR3 protein is CASNIQGYEQYF.

V usage is TRBV3-1 and J usage is TRBJ1-1. Germline lookup yields CDR1 LGHDT and CDR2 YNNKEL (reference sequence). This CDR3 is 13 amino acids long. CDR3 region: CASSQSGVPEAFF.

This chain links TRBV6-5 with TRBJ2-1; TCRdb reports TRBD1, a call that lacks DNA to check it against. CDR1 is MNHEY and CDR2 is SVGAGI in the germline V gene. The CDR3 is 18 residues long. The CDR3: CASSHLNAGLGFYNEQFF.

V usage is TRBV27 and J usage is TRBJ2-7; there is no DNA to check the TCRdb D call of TRBD1. Germline-derived CDR1 and CDR2 are MNHEY and SMNVEV (reference sequence). CDR3 length equals 13 residues. CDR3 in amino acids: CASSLRTDYEQYF.

The chain is built from TRBV5-5 and TRBJ2-2; the TCRdb call, TRBD1, lacks DNA for checking. Germline CDR1 and CDR2: SGHKS and YYEKEE (reference sequence). The CDR3 totals 14 residues. The CDR3 is CASSSQGNAGELFF.

This chain links TRBV7-6 with TRBJ2-1; the D gene TCRdb calls, TRBD2, cannot be checked with no DNA. The CDR3 sequence is 14 residues long. The V gene's germline CDR1 is SGHVS and CDR2 FNYEAQ. The CDR3 is CASSLEAARNEQFF.

This chain's CDR3 is CASSMLNTGELFF. J is TRBJ2-2 and V is TRBV19. The CDR3 is 13 amino acids. CDR1 and CDR2 from the germline V gene are LNHDA and SQIVND (reference sequence).

The chain has TRBV20-1 and TRBJ1-2; TCRdb indicates TRBD1, and absent DNA this call remains unverified. The germline V gene has CDR1 DFQATT and CDR2 SNEGSKA (reference sequence). The CDR3 length is 15 residues. The CDR3 here is CSAREAGTDNYGYTF.

V is TRBV4-2 and J is TRBJ2-3; the TCRdb call, TRBD1, lacks DNA for checking. CDR3 length: 15 residues. From germline, CDR1 is LGHNA and CDR2 YNFKEQ. CDR3 loop: CASSPRGGDTDTQYF.

The gene calls are TRBV18 and TRBJ2-1; TCRdb indicates TRBD2, and absent DNA this call remains unverified. Per germline, CDR1 KGHSH and CDR2 LQKENI. CDR3 length equals 17 residues. The CDR3 protein is CASSPWTSENFYNEQFF. Using reference TRBV18 and TRBJ2-1 for the parts outside the CDR3, the full variable domain is NAGVMQNPRHLVRRRGQEARLRCSPMKGHSHVYWYRQLPEEGLKFMVYLQKENIIDESGMPKERFSAEFPKEGPSILRIQQVVRGDSAAYFCASSPWTSENFYNEQFFGPGTRLTVL.

The chain links TRBV7-9 to TRBJ2-7; TCRdb lists TRBD1, though no DNA is available to test this call. CDR3 length: 14 residues. The germline V gene encodes CDR1 SEHNR and CDR2 FQNEAQ (reference sequence). CDR3 region: CASSRTGGRYEQYF.

The V and J genes are TRBV5-6 and TRBJ1-1; TCRdb's assignment of TRBD1 cannot be checked, as there is no DNA. The germline CDR1 and CDR2 sequences are SGHDT and YYEEEE. The CDR3 spans 14 residues. The CDR3 sequence is CASSLELGVSEAFF. The entire variable domain, with the rest obtained from reference TRBV5-6 and TRBJ1-1, is as follows: DAGVTQSPTHLIKTRGQQVTLRCSPKSGHDTVSWYQQALGQGPQFIFQYYEEEERQRGNFPDRFSGHQFPNYSSELNVNALLLGDSALYLCASSLELGVSEAFFGQGTRLTVV.

The CDR3 spells CASSSAGPSYEQYF. The chain links TRBV7-3 to TRBJ2-7; absent DNA, TCRdb's TRBD1 call cannot be checked. The CDR3 covers 14 residues. Germline V gene sequence: CDR1 SGHTA, CDR2 FQGTGA.